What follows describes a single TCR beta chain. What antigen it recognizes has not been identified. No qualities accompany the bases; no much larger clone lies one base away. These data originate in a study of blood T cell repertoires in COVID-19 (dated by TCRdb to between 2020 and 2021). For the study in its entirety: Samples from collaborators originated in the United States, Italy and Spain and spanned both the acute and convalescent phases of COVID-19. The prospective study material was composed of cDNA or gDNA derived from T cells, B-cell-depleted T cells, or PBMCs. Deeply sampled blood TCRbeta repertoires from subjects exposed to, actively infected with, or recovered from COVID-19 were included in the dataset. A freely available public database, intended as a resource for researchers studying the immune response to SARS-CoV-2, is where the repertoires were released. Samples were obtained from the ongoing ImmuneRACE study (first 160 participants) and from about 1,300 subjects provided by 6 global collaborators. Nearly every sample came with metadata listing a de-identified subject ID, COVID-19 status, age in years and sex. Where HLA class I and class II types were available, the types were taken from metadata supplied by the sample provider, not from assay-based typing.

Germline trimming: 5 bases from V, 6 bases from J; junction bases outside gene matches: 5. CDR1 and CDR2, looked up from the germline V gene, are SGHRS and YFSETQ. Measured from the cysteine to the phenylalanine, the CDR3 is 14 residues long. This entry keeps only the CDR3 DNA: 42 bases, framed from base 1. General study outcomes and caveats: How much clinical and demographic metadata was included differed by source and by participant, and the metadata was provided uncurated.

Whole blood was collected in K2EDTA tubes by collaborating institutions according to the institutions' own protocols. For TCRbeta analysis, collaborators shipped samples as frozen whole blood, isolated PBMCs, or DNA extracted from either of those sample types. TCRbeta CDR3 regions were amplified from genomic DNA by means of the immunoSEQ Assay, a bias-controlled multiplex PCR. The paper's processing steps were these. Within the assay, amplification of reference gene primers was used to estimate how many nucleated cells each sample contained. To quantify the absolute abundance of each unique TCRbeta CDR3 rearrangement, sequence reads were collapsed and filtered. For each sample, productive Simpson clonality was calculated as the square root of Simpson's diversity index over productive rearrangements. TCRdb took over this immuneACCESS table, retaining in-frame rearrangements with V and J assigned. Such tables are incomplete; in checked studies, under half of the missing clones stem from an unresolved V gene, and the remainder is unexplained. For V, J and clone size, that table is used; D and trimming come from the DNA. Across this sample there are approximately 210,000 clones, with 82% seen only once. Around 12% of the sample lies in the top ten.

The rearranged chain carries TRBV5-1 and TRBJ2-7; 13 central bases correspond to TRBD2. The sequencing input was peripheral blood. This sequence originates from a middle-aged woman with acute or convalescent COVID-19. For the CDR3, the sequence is CASRTTSGGFEQYF. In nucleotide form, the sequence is TGCGCCAGCAGGACGACTAGCGGGGGGTTCGAGCAGTACTTC.